This T cell receptor beta chain appears in the sequencing data of a study of cytomegalovirus exposure and HLA in healthy donors. This clone was counted only a few times. Its target is unknown. Looked up from germline, CDR1 is SGHNT and CDR2 is YYREEE (reference sequence). The V gene lost 2 bases and the J gene lost 2 bases, with 12 bases spanning the gap. The CDR3 runs 15 residues. Study conclusions and caveats: The listing of roughly 160 TCR beta chains classed them as cytomegalovirus-associated.

PCR amplification relied on 60 Vbeta primers (plus 13 Jbeta primers). Clones were sequenced by immunoSEQ multiplex PCR, and TCRdb holds only the in-frame ones, with some missing. Among 180,000 or so clones listed, 76% were seen once. The sample consisted of PBMCs. The chain carries TRBV5-4 and TRBJ2-3; D unresolved. This TCR came from a man aged 18 to 30 in good health and CMV-seronegative. The CDR3, as DNA: TGTGCCAGCAGCTTCAGGTCAAAAACCACAGATACGCAGTATTTT. Translation: CASSFRSKTTDTQYF.